What follows are 12 T cell receptor beta chains derived from one specimen sequenced in a study of blood T cell repertoires in COVID-19 (dated by TCRdb to about 2020). The protocol used for the library was the immunoSEQ multiplex PCR assay. What TCRdb holds here is the immuneACCESS table cut down to in-frame rearrangements. Part of the clones is not present; checked against another copy, under half of the missing clones reflect an unresolved V gene, and the others are unexplained. The sample table lists 120,000 to 150,000 clones, over 75% of them with a count of one. The top ten clonotypes cover roughly 3.9% of the sample. The sample consisted of PBMCs or T cells enriched from blood (not recorded which). These receptor sequences come from a man aged 45 to 65 in a cohort exposed to, infected with or recovered from COVID-19 (not recorded which).

The chain combines TRBV15 with TRBJ2-5; maybe TRBD1 (5 bases). This CDR3 comprises 17 residues. CDR1 and CDR2 (germline): LNHNV, YYDKDF (reference sequence). V lost 3 bases and J 4 bases, leaving 21 bases between the germline ends. CDR3 in DNA: TGTGCCACCAGCAGTGTCGTCACCCAGGGCCTGATAGAGACCCAGTACTTC. Translation: CATSSVVTQGLIETQYF.

The rearrangement uses TRBV19 and TRBJ1-3; maybe TRBD1 (5 bases). The CDR3 covers 16 residues. Germline values: CDR1 LNHDA, CDR2 SQIVND (reference sequence). V was trimmed by 5 bases and J by 0 bases, leaving 14 bases between them. CDR3 in DNA: TGTGCCAGTAGTTCGGCCAGGGATCACTCTGGAAACACCATATATTTT. This encodes CASSSARDHSGNTIYF. Filled out from reference TRBV19 and TRBJ1-3, the complete variable domain reads DGGITQSPKYLFRKEGQNVTLSCEQNLNHDAMYWYRQDPGQGLRLIYYSQIVNDFQKGDIAEGYSVSREKKESFPLTVTSAQKNPTAFYLCASSSARDHSGNTIYFGEGSWLTVV.

The chain recombines TRBV5-6 with TRBJ1-5; D is possibly TRBD1 (6 bases). In germline, CDR1 is SGHDT, CDR2 YYEEEE. CDR3 length: 14 amino acids. The ends were cut back, 4 bases at V and 3 bases at J, with 11 bases in the middle. The CDR3 sequence is CASSRTGYNQPQHF. The CDR3 region has the DNA TGTGCCAGCAGCAGAACAGGGTACAATCAGCCCCAGCATTTT.

The CDR3 spells CASSWGGTGGAYEQYF. DNA for the CDR3: TGTGCCAGCAGTTGGGGGGGGACAGGGGGAGCCTACGAGCAGTACTTC. The chain carries TRBV27 and TRBJ2-7; 11 nucleotides agree with TRBD1. This CDR3 comprises 16 residues. V lost 4 bases, J lost 2 bases, and 7 bases stayed unmatched. The V gene's germline CDR1 is MNHEY and CDR2 SMNVEV (reference sequence).

V and J are TRBV30 and TRBJ2-1, with TRBD1 matching over 10 bases. V was clipped by 4 bases and J by 6 bases; unmatched bases: 3. CDR1 GTSNPN and CDR2 SVGIG come from the germline V gene (reference sequence). The CDR3 consists of 13 residues. The CDR3 DNA sequence: TGTGCCTGGAAGGGACAGGGGTCCAATGAGCAGTTCTTC. This sequence encodes CAWKGQGSNEQFF.

This rearrangement joins TRBV12-5 to TRBJ1-1, with D perhaps TRBD1 (5 bases). V dropped 5 bases and J dropped 1 base, with 14 bases sitting between them. Germline V gene data show CDR1 as LGHNT and CDR2 as FRNRAP. This CDR3 comprises 15 residues. Here the CDR3 DNA reads TGTGCTAGTGGTGTGCACAGGACGCAGAACACTGAAGCTTTCTTT. Translation gives CASGVHRTQNTEAFF.

The gene calls are TRBV27 and TRBJ1-1, with D possibly being TRBD1 (5 bases). CDR3 length equals 16 residues. Trimming took off 5 bases at V and 9 bases at J, with 25 bases between the two ends. The germline V gene encodes CDR1 MNHEY and CDR2 SMNVEV (reference sequence). CDR3 in DNA: TGTGCCAGCAGTCAAGGGACGGGGGGTAGGGGCCAACAAGCTTTCTTT. Translated, it gives CASSQGTGGRGQQAFF.

The V and J genes are TRBV18 and TRBJ1-5, with a possible D match to TRBD1 (5 bases). Germline V CDR1 and CDR2: KGHSH, LQKENI. There are 15 residues in the CDR3. The V end lost 3 bases, the J end lost 1 base, and 10 bases lay between the germline ends. Here the CDR3 reads CASSPSGDSNQPQHF. In nucleotides, the CDR3 is TGTGCCAGCTCACCTAGCGGGGACAGCAATCAGCCCCAGCATTTT.

This clone was seen a single time. The sample holds other DNA sequences that translate to the same CDR3. The rearrangement links TRBV27 to TRBJ2-1; 8 bases fit TRBD2. CDR3 length: 16 residues. The J segment lost 4 bases and the V segment lost 0 bases, leaving 5 bases of the junction unmatched. CDR1 and CDR2 (germline): MNHEY, SMNVEV (reference sequence). As DNA, the CDR3 is TGTGCCAGCAGTTTATCGAGCGGGGGCCATTACAATGAGCAGTTCTTC. Protein sequence: CASSLSSGGHYNEQFF.

The chain links TRBV5-5 to TRBJ1-1; 7 positions match TRBD1. Germline CDR1 reads SGHKS; CDR2 reads YYEKEE (reference sequence). V shed 2 bases, J shed 1 base, and the junction held 2 bases outside the gene matches. This CDR3 region has 14 residues. The CDR3 nucleotides read TGTGCCAGCAGCTTCCGGGACAGGAACACTGAAGCTTTCTTT. It specifies CASSFRDRNTEAFF.

This clone was counted only a few times. The chain uses TRBV6-6 and TRBJ1-6; 7 nucleotides line up with TRBD1. Germline V CDR1 and CDR2: MNHNY, SVGAGI (reference sequence). This CDR3 has 16 amino acids. After removal of 5 bases from V and 10 bases from J, the junction contained 14 bases not matched to a gene. Written as DNA, the CDR3 is TGTGCCAGCAGTCGATCTTGGACAGGTTTAACCTCACCCCTCCACTTT. Its translation: CASSRSWTGLTSPLHF.

V gene TRBV19 combines with J gene TRBJ2-1; 9 bases line up with TRBD2. V lost 0 bases to trimming and J lost 2 bases; unmatched junction nucleotides: 2. From germline, CDR1 is LNHDA and CDR2 SQIVND (reference sequence). The CDR3 extends over 16 amino acids. The CDR3 bases are TGTGCCAGTAGTATAGATTCTAGCGGGGCCTACAATGAGCAGTTCTTC. Its translation: CASSIDSSGAYNEQFF.